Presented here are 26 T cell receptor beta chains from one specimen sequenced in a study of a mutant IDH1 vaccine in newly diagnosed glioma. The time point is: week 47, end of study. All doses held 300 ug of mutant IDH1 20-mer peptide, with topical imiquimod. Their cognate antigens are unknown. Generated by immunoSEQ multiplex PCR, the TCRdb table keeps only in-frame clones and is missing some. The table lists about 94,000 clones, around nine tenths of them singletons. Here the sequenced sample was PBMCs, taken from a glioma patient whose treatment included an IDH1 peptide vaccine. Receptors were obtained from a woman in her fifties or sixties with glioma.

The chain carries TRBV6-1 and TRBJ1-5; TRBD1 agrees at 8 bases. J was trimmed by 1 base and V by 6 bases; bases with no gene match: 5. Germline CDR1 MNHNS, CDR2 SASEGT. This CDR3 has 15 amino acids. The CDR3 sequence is CASRGDRLSNQPQHF. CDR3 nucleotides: TGTGCCAGCAGGGGGGACAGGTTAAGCAATCAGCCCCAGCATTTT.

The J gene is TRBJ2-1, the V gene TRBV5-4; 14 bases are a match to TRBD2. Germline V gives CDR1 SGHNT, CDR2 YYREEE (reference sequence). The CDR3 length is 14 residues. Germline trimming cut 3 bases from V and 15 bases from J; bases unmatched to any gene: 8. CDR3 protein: CASSSGLAGVHPFF. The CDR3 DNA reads TGTGCCAGCAGCTCGGGACTAGCGGGAGTTCATCCGTTCTTC.

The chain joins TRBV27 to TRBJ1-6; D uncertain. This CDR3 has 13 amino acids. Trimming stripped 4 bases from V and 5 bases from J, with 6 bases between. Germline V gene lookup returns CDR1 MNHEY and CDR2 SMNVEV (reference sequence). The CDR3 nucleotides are TGTGCCAGCAGTTCCATTGATAATTCACCCCTCCACTTT. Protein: CASSSIDNSPLHF.

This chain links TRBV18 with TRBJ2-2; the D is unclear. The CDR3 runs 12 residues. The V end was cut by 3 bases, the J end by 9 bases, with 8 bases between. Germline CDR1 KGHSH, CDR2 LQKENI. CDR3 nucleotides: TGTGCCAGCTCACCGATTTCCCGGGAGCTGTTTTTT. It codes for CASSPISRELFF. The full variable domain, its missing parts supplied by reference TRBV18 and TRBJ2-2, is NAGVMQNPRHLVRRRGQEARLRCSPMKGHSHVYWYRQLPEEGLKFMVYLQKENIIDESGMPKERFSAEFPKEGPSILRIQQVVRGDSAAYFCASSPISRELFFGEGSRLTVL.

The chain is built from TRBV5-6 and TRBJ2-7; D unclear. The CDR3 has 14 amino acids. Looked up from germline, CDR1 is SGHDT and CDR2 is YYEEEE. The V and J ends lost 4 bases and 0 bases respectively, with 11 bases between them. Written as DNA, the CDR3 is TGTGCCAGCAGCCCCCTAGGAGCCTCCTACGAGCAGTACTTC. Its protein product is CASSPLGASYEQYF.

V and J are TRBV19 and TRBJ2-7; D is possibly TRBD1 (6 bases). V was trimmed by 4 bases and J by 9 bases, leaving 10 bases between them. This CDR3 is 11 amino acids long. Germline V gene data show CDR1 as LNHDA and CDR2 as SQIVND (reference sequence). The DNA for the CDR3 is TGTGCCAGTAGTAGCGACAGGACGCAGTACTTC. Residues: CASSSDRTQYF.

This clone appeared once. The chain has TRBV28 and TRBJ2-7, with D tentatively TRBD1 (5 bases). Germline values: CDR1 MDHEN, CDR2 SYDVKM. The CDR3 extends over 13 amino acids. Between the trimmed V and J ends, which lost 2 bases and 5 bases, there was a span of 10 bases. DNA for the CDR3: TGTGCCAGCAGTTTAAGCAGGGTCCACGAGCAGTACTTC. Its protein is CASSLSRVHEQYF.

This CDR3 reads CSARTSYEQYF. The CDR3 DNA sequence: TGCAGCGCCCGAACGTCCTACGAGCAGTACTTC. This chain joins TRBV29-1 and TRBJ2-7; D gene unclear. This CDR3 comprises 11 residues. The germline CDR1 and CDR2 sequences are SQVTM and ANQGSEA. Trimming took 7 bases from V and 1 from J, leaving 8 bases between them.

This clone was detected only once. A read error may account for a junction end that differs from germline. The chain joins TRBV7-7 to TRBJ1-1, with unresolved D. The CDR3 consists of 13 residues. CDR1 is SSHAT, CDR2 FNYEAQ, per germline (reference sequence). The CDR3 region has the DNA TGTGCTAGCAGCTTATCAGGGAACACTGAAGCTTTCTTT. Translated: CASSLSGNTEAFF.

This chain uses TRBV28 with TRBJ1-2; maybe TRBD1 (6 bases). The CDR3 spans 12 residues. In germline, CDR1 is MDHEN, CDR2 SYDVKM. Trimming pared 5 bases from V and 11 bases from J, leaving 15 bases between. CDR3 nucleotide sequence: TGTGCCAGCAGTACAGGGTTATTTGGGTACACCTTC. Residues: CASSTGLFGYTF.

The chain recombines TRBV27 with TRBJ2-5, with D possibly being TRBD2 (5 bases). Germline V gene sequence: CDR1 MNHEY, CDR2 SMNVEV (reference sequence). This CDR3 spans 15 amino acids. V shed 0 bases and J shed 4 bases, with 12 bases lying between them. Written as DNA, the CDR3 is TGTGCCAGCAGTTTATCGCGGCTGGCGGGAGAGACCCAGTACTTC. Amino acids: CASSLSRLAGETQYF.

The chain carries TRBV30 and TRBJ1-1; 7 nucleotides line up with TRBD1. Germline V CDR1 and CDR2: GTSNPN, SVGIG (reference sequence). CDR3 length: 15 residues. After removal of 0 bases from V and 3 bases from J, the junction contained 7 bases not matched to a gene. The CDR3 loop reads CAWSVRWDSHTEAFF. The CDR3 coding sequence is TGTGCCTGGAGTGTACGGTGGGACAGCCACACTGAAGCTTTCTTT.

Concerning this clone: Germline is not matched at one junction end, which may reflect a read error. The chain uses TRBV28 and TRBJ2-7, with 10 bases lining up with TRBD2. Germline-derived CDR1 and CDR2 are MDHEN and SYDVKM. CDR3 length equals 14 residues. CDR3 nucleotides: TGTGCCCGCAGTTCTCCTAGCGGGAGTAACGAGCAGTACTTC. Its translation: CARSSPSGSNEQYF.

The CDR3 DNA sequence: TGTGCCAGCAGTCCCGGACAGGGGGCCTATGGCTACACCTTC. Translated, it gives CASSPGQGAYGYTF. The V call is TRBV28, the J call TRBJ1-2; 11 bases map to TRBD1. Germline CDR1 MDHEN, CDR2 SYDVKM. The CDR3 is made up of 14 amino acids. The V segment lost 5 bases and the J segment 4 bases; nucleotides outside the gene matches: 3.

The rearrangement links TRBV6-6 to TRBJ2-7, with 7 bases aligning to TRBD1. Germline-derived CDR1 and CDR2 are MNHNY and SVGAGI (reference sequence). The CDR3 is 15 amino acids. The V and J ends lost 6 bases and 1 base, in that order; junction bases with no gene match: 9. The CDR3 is CASRGAGTDSYEQYF. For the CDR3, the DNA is TGTGCCAGCAGAGGGGCCGGGACAGATTCCTACGAGCAGTACTTC.

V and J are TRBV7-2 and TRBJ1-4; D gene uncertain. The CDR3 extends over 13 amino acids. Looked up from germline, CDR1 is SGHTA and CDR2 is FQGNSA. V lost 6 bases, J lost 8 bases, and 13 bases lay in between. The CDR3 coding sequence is TGTGCCAGCAGTCAAGGCGCGGGCGAAAAACTGTTTTTT. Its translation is CASSQGAGEKLFF.

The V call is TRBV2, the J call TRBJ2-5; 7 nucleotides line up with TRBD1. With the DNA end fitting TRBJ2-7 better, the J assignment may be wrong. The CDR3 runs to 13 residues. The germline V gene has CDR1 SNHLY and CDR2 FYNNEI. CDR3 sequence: CASMSGGEYEQYF. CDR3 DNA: TGTGCCAGCATGTCAGGGGGAGAGTACGAGCAGTACTTC.

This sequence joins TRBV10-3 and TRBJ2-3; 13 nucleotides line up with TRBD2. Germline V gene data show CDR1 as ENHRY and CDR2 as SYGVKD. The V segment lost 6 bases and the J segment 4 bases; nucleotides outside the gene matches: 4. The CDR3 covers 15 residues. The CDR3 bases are TGTGCCATCAGCGGACTAGCGGGAGCGGCAGATACGCAGTATTTT. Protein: CAISGLAGAADTQYF.

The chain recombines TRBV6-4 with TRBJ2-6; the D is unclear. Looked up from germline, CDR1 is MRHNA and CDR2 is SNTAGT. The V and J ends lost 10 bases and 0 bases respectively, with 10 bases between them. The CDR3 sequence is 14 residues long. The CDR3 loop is CANKGRSGANVLTF. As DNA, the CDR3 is TGTGCCAACAAGGGCCGCTCTGGGGCCAACGTCCTGACTTTC.

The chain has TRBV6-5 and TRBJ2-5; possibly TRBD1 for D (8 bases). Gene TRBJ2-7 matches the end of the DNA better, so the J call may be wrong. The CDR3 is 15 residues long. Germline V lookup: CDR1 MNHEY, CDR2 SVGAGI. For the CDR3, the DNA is TGTGCCAGCAGTCACGGACAGGGAGGGGGGTACGAGCAGTACTTC. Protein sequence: CASSHGQGGGYEQYF.

Here the CDR3 reads CASSFQLEAFF. The CDR3, as DNA: TGTGCCAGCAGTTTTCAGCTTGAAGCTTTCTTT. This chain links TRBV6-1 with TRBJ1-1, with D unclear. The CDR3 length is 11 residues. The V gene lost 5 bases and the J gene lost 7 bases, with 8 bases spanning the gap. Looked up from germline, CDR1 is MNHNS and CDR2 is SASEGT.

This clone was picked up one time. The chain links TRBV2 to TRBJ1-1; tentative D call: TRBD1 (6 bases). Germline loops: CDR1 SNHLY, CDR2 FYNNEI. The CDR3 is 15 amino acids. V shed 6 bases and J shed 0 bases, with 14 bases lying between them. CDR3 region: CASSLEGGLNTEAFF. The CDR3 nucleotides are TGTGCCAGCAGCCTTGAGGGGGGACTGAACACTGAAGCTTTCTTT.

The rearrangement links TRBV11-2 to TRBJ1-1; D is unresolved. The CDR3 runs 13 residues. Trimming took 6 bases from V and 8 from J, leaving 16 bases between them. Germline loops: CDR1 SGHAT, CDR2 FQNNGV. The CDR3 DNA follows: TGTGCCAGCAGTCCACACGACAAGACGGAAGCTTTCTTT. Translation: CASSPHDKTEAFF.

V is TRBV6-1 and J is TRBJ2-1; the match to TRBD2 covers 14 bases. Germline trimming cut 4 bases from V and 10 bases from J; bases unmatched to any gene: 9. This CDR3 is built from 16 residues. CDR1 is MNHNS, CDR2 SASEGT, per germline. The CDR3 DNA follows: TGTGCCAGCAGTGCGACTAGCGGGAGGGCCCTGGCAGAGCAGTTCTTC. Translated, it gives CASSATSGRALAEQFF.

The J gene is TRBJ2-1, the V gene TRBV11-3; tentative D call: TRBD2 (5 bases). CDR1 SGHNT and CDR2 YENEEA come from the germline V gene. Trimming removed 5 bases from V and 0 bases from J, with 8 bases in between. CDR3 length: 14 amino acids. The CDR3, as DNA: TGTGCCAGCAGCCTAGCCGGCTCCTACAATGAGCAGTTCTTC. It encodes CASSLAGSYNEQFF.

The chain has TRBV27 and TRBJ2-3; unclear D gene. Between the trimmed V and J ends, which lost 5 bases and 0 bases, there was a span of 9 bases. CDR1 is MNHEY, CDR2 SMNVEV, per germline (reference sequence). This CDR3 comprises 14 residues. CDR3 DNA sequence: TGTGCCAGCAGTCACTTCCCGAGCACAGATACGCAGTATTTT. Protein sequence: CASSHFPSTDTQYF.